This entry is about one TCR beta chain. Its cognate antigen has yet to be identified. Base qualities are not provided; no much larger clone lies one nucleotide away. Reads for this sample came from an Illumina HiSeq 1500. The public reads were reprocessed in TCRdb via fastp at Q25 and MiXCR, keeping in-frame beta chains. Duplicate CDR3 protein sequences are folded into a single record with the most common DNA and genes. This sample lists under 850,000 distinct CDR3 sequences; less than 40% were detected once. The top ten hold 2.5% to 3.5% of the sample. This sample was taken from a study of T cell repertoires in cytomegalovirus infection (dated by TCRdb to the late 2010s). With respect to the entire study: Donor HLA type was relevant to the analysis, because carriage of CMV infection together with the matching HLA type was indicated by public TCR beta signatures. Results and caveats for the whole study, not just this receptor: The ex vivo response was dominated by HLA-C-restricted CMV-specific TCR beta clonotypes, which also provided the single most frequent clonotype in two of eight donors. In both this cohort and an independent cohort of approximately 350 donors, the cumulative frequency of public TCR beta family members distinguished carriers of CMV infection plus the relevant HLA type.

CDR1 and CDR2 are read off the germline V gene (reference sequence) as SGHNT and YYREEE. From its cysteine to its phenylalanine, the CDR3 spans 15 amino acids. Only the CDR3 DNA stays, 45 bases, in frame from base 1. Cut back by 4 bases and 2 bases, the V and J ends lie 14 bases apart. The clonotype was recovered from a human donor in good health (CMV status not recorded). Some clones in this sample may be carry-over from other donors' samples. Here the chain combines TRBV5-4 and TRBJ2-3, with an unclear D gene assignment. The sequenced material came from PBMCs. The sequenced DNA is TGTGCCAGCAGCCCCGATACTAAAACCACAGATACGCAGTATTTT. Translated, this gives CASSPDTKTTDTQYF.